The present T cell receptor beta chain was sequenced within a study of T cells in women clearing cervical HPV infection. Study context: Cases were women with histologically confirmed HPV16-related CIN3 or worse, including 2 invasive cancers. Blood came at first lesion visit for cases, post-clearance for controls. With HLA typing for only a few women, HLA confounding remains possible.

Notes on this clone: The antigen is not known. The read falls 3 residues short of the CDR3 end, and the missing part is taken from the germline J gene.

Profiling relied on immunoSEQ multiplex PCR, and the TCRdb table lists in-frame clones only, not all of them. In total, the table holds approximately 34,000 clones. In germline, CDR1 is DFQATT, CDR2 SNEGSKA (reference sequence). The CDR3 runs to 13 residues. Points from the study as a whole: T-cell numbers per sample were unknown and may explain richness differences.

This TCR came from a woman aged 18 to 69 with a cervical HPV16 infection that either progressed to CIN3+ or cleared (not recorded which). This chain links TRBV20-1 with TRBJ1-2, with a possible D match to TRBD1 (6 bases). The specimen was blood buffy coat. Incomplete CDR3 DNA: TGCAGTGCGCCCCGACAGGATAAGAGCGGC. This gives the protein CSAPRQDKSG. The CDR3 reads in full as CSAPRQDKSGYTF.